Listed here are 13 T cell receptor beta chains from one sample, sequenced in a study of cytomegalovirus exposure and HLA in healthy donors. PCR employed 60 Vbeta and 13 Jbeta primers. Only in-frame clones appear in the TCRdb table, and some are missing; sequencing was by immunoSEQ multiplex PCR. The sample records some 130,000 clones, around 80% being singletons. Sequenced: PBMCs. The origin of the receptors is a female donor in good health and CMV-seronegative.

This clone has more than one count but fewer than ten. Other nucleotide sequences in the sample specify the same CDR3. The chain is built from TRBV7-2 and TRBJ2-1, with 9 bases lining up with TRBD2. After removal of 1 base from V and 7 bases from J, the junction contained 2 bases not matched to a gene. Germline CDR1 reads SGHTA; CDR2 reads FQGNSA. This CDR3 is 14 amino acids long. The CDR3 loop reads CASSLGGRGNEQFF. The CDR3 bases are TGTGCCAGCAGCTTAGGCGGGAGGGGGAATGAGCAGTTCTTC.

This clone was seen a handful of times. The chain carries TRBV4-3 and TRBJ1-1, with 7 bases aligning to TRBD1. V shed 4 bases and J 5 bases; nucleotides not matched to a gene: 13. The CDR3 spans 16 residues. The germline gives CDR1 LGHNA, CDR2 YSLEER. The CDR3 sequence is CASSPTPDRAGTEAFF. As DNA, the CDR3 is TGCGCCAGCAGCCCTACACCCGACAGGGCGGGAACTGAAGCTTTCTTT.

The J gene is TRBJ2-7, the V gene TRBV30, with D possibly TRBD1 on 6 matching bases. Germline values: CDR1 GTSNPN, CDR2 SVGIG (reference sequence). Between the trimmed V and J ends, which lost 2 bases and 1 base, there was a span of 9 bases. This CDR3 comprises 13 residues. DNA for the CDR3: TGTGCCTGGAGTACAGGGTGGTCCTACGAGCAGTACTTC. Protein product: CAWSTGWSYEQYF.

This clone is a singleton in its sample. The J gene is TRBJ2-5, the V gene TRBV18; the match to TRBD1 covers 9 bases. Germline CDR1 and CDR2: KGHSH and LQKENI. The junction had 8 bases not matched to a gene; V was cut back by 5 bases and J by 4 bases. The CDR3 runs to 15 residues. The CDR3 reads CASSTGQGNRETQYF. CDR3 nucleotide sequence: TGTGCCAGCTCAACGGGACAGGGTAATCGAGAGACCCAGTACTTC.

A word on this clone: The same CDR3 is also encoded by other DNA sequences in this sample. V usage is TRBV19 and J usage is TRBJ2-7, with TRBD2 as a possible D gene (6 bases). Per the germline V gene, CDR1 is LNHDA and CDR2 is SQIVND (reference sequence). With 3 bases removed from V and 3 bases from J, the gap between germline ends came to 12 bases. This CDR3 has 14 amino acids. In DNA, the CDR3 is TGTGCCAGTAGTATCGGGACGGGAGACTACGAGCAGTACTTC. Encoded protein: CASSIGTGDYEQYF.

V and J are TRBV5-6 and TRBJ1-1; a possible D gene is TRBD1 (6 bases). The CDR3 sequence is 14 residues long. Germline V gives CDR1 SGHDT, CDR2 YYEEEE. With 1 base removed from V and 3 bases from J, the gap between germline ends came to 10 bases. CDR3 in amino acids: CASSLWAGDTEAFF. In DNA form, the CDR3 reads TGTGCCAGCAGCTTGTGGGCAGGGGACACTGAAGCTTTCTTT.

V and J are TRBV4-1 and TRBJ2-3; maybe TRBD1 (5 bases). V lost 4 bases and J lost 0, with 17 bases in between. Germline V lookup: CDR1 MGHRA, CDR2 YSYEKL. The CDR3 sequence is 17 residues long. DNA of the CDR3: TGCGCCAGCAGCCCAACCGTGACAGCCATAAGCACAGATACGCAGTATTTT. Its protein product is CASSPTVTAISTDTQYF.

J is TRBJ2-6 and V is TRBV15, with D uncertain. The CDR3 is made up of 19 amino acids. The V end lost 0 bases, the J end lost 1 base, and 16 bases lay between the germline ends. The germline CDR1 and CDR2 sequences are LNHNV and YYDKDF (reference sequence). Written as DNA, the CDR3 is TGTGCCACCAGCAGAGAAGGCGGCAGCGTACCTTCTGGGGCCAACGTCCTGACTTTC. Translation gives CATSREGGSVPSGANVLTF.

The J gene is TRBJ2-5, the V gene TRBV5-6, with TRBD1 as a possible D gene (6 bases). The DNA end lines up better with TRBJ2-7; the J call may be wrong. From germline, CDR1 is SGHDT and CDR2 YYEEEE. The CDR3 runs to 15 residues. This CDR3 is CASSFWNRAPYEQYF. CDR3 sequence (DNA): TGTGCCAGCAGCTTTTGGAACAGGGCCCCCTACGAGCAGTACTTC.

The chain employs TRBV11-3 and TRBJ2-5; tentative D call: TRBD1 (6 bases). The better agreement between TRBJ2-7 and the DNA end casts doubt on the J call. Germline CDR1 SGHNT, CDR2 YENEEA. The CDR3 contains 17 residues. CDR3 nucleotide sequence: TGTGCCAGCAGCTTGGAGAGGGACACTTACAGCTCCTACGAGCAGTACTTC. Translating it yields CASSLERDTYSSYEQYF.

The rearrangement uses TRBV5-1 and TRBJ2-3; 8 positions match TRBD2. J was trimmed by 4 bases and V by 7 bases; bases with no gene match: 17. The CDR3 length is 17 residues. Germline V gives CDR1 SGHRS, CDR2 YFSETQ. DNA of the CDR3: TGCGCCAGCCGGGGGGGGGACGGTCGGACCAGCGCAGATACGCAGTATTTT. Its translation is CASRGGDGRTSADTQYF.

The chain couples TRBV11-2 to TRBJ2-7; TRBD2 matches 7 bases. Germline values: CDR1 SGHAT, CDR2 FQNNGV. This CDR3 region has 15 residues. V was clipped by 6 bases and J by 2 bases; unmatched bases: 10. CDR3 nucleotide sequence: TGTGCCAGCAGACCCGGGGAGGGGCTAGCCTACGAGCAGTACTTC. Protein product: CASRPGEGLAYEQYF.

The V and J genes are TRBV2 and TRBJ2-1; 8 bases align to TRBD1. Trimming took 5 bases from V and 5 from J; bases not matched to a gene: 5. CDR1 is SNHLY and CDR2 is FYNNEI in the germline V gene. This CDR3 spans 14 amino acids. The CDR3 loop reads CASSFTGGDNEQFF. The CDR3 DNA is TGTGCCAGCAGTTTTACAGGGGGTGACAATGAGCAGTTCTTC.